What follows are 19 T cell receptor beta chains derived from one specimen sequenced in a study of CD8+ T cells in alopecia areata. It was cDNA, reverse transcribed from extracted RNA, that served as the sequencing template. Only in-frame clones appear in the TCRdb table, and some are missing; sequencing was by immunoSEQ multiplex PCR. This table has approximately 100,000 clones, approximately 63% appearing once. As for treatment: oral pan-JAK inhibitor, 5-10 mg twice daily. The source was CD8+ T cells sorted from blood, collected at approximately week 56, from a patient treated with tofacitinib. The source is a human donor with alopecia areata.

The chain joins TRBV6-5 to TRBJ2-5, with TRBD2 matching 9 bases. The ends lost 4 bases at V and 1 base at J; junction bases unmatched: 7. CDR3 length: 16 residues. Germline loops: CDR1 MNHEY, CDR2 SVGAGI. CDR3 coding DNA: TGTGCCAGCAGTTCCCGGTCTAGCGGGGTCCAAGAGACCCAGTACTTC. As protein: CASSSRSSGVQETQYF.

The rearrangement joins TRBV4-1 to TRBJ1-1; 8 bases fit TRBD1. Germline lookup yields CDR1 MGHRA and CDR2 YSYEKL. V shed 6 bases and J 11 bases; nucleotides not matched to a gene: 14. The CDR3 totals 14 residues. The CDR3 loop is CASSETTGGIEAFF. CDR3 in DNA: TGCGCCAGCAGTGAAACAACAGGGGGGATAGAGGCTTTCTTT.

Only a few counts were recorded for this clone. This chain connects TRBV7-9 to TRBJ1-1; 8 bases fit TRBD1. Germline V CDR1 and CDR2: SEHNR, FQNEAQ (reference sequence). This CDR3 is 15 amino acids long. V dropped 5 bases and J dropped 6; count of bases not matched to a gene: 11. The DNA for the CDR3 is TGTGCCAGCAGCCACCGGACAGGGCCCCACTCTGAAGCTTTCTTT. It yields the protein CASSHRTGPHSEAFF.

The chain is built from TRBV5-6 and TRBJ2-2, with D maybe TRBD2 (5 bases). Trimming took off 4 bases at V and 5 bases at J, with 15 bases between the two ends. The germline V gene encodes CDR1 SGHDT and CDR2 YYEEEE. The CDR3 length is 15 residues. CDR3 residues: CASSPVGSGTGELFF. CDR3 sequence (DNA): TGTGCCAGCAGCCCGGTGGGGTCGGGGACCGGGGAGCTGTTTTTT.

The chain links TRBV27 to TRBJ1-2; 10 bases are a match to TRBD1. Germline V gives CDR1 MNHEY, CDR2 SMNVEV (reference sequence). V shed 0 bases, J shed 3 bases, and the junction held 1 base outside the gene matches. This CDR3 comprises 15 residues. CDR3 nucleotide sequence: TGTGCCAGCAGTTTATCCGGACAGGGGGACTATGGCTACACCTTC. Translating gives CASSLSGQGDYGYTF.

The genes are TRBV11-2 and TRBJ2-7, with unresolved D. V shed 5 bases and J shed 1 base, with 12 bases lying between them. Per the germline V gene, CDR1 is SGHAT and CDR2 is FQNNGV. This CDR3 region has 14 residues. This CDR3 reads CASSVEGGSYEQYF. For the CDR3, the DNA is TGTGCCAGCAGCGTCGAAGGCGGATCCTACGAGCAGTACTTC.

This clone was observed once. V is TRBV7-9 and J is TRBJ2-7, with 10 bases identical to TRBD1. The CDR3 runs 14 residues. Germline V gene data show CDR1 as SEHNR and CDR2 as FQNEAQ (reference sequence). After removal of 5 bases from V and 5 bases from J, the junction contained 6 bases not matched to a gene. The CDR3 DNA reads as TGTGCCAGCAGCGCGGACAGGGGGACCCACGAGCAGTACTTC. Encoded protein: CASSADRGTHEQYF.

V gene TRBV7-9 combines with J gene TRBJ2-3, with TRBD2 identical over 9 bases. Germline V gene lookup returns CDR1 SEHNR and CDR2 FQNEAQ (reference sequence). Losses at the gene ends were 4 bases for V and 4 bases for J; bases not matched to a gene: 9. The CDR3 is made up of 16 amino acids. Here the CDR3 reads CASSSSAGGTADTQYF. The CDR3 nucleotides read TGTGCCAGCAGCTCCTCAGCGGGGGGTACGGCAGATACGCAGTATTTT.

This sequence joins TRBV10-2 and TRBJ2-3; TRBD1 matches at 9 bases. The length of the CDR3 is 15 residues. V trimming: 5 bases; J trimming: 0 bases; junction bases outside the gene matches: 3. The germline gives CDR1 WSHSY, CDR2 SAAADI. The chain's CDR3 is CASSLTGGSTDTQYF. The CDR3 DNA reads as TGCGCCAGCAGTTTGACAGGGGGGAGCACAGATACGCAGTATTTT.

This clone is a singleton in its sample. This chain uses TRBV7-6 with TRBJ2-7; 8 bases map to TRBD1. This CDR3 is 16 amino acids long. From germline, CDR1 is SGHVS and CDR2 FNYEAQ. V shed 5 bases, J shed 6 bases, and the junction held 15 bases outside the gene matches. The CDR3: CASSPLTGTGSFEQYF. CDR3 sequence (DNA): TGTGCCAGCAGCCCCCTCACCGGGACAGGATCGTTCGAGCAGTACTTC.

The chain has TRBV7-8 and TRBJ1-1, with D possibly matching TRBD1 (5 bases). The V and J ends lost 2 bases and 6 bases respectively, with 13 bases between them. CDR1 and CDR2 from the germline V gene are SGHVS and FQNEAQ. This CDR3 spans 14 amino acids. The CDR3 reads CASSLRGAQSEAFF. The CDR3 DNA reads TGTGCCAGCAGCTTACGAGGGGCGCAGTCTGAAGCTTTCTTT. Full variable domain (rest looked up from reference TRBV7-8 and TRBJ1-1): GAGVSQSPRYKVAKRGQDVALRCDPISGHVSLFWYQQALGQGPEFLTYFQNEAQLDKSGLPSDRFFAERPEGSVSTLKIQRTQQEDSAVYLCASSLRGAQSEAFFGQGTRLTVV.

The rearrangement joins TRBV14 to TRBJ1-1; a possible D gene is TRBD1 (5 bases). V gave up 1 base and J gave up 5 bases, with 8 bases separating them. The CDR3 is 13 amino acids. Germline V gives CDR1 SGHDN, CDR2 FVKESK. The CDR3 coding sequence is TGTGCCAGCAGCCAAGGCAGGGTAACTGAAGCTTTCTTT. Its translation is CASSQGRVTEAFF.

This clone was recorded only once. The chain uses TRBV5-4 and TRBJ1-2; 8 bases fit TRBD1. This CDR3 has 16 amino acids. V was clipped by 6 bases and J by 7 bases; unmatched bases: 17. Germline V CDR1 and CDR2: SGHNT, YYREEE (reference sequence). The CDR3 spells CASTIMAGQELSGYTF. The CDR3 region has the DNA TGTGCCAGCACCATCATGGCGGGACAGGAACTTTCTGGCTACACCTTC.

The V gene is TRBV6-5, the J gene TRBJ1-1; possible D gene TRBD1, 5 bases. V dropped 2 bases and J dropped 8 bases, with 12 bases sitting between them. This CDR3 has 13 amino acids. Germline-derived CDR1 and CDR2 are MNHEY and SVGAGI. The chain's CDR3 is CASSYGAGLEAFF. CDR3 in DNA: TGTGCCAGCAGTTACGGGGCAGGGTTGGAAGCTTTCTTT.

This clone was seen a handful of times. V gene TRBV27 combines with J gene TRBJ2-4; D is possibly TRBD2 (5 bases). CDR1 is MNHEY and CDR2 is SMNVEV in the germline V gene (reference sequence). The CDR3 totals 11 residues. Trimming pared 8 bases from V and 6 bases from J, leaving 8 bases between. The CDR3 protein is CASVLGNIQYF. CDR3 nucleotide sequence: TGTGCCAGCGTACTAGGAAACATTCAGTACTTC.

This clone was observed a few times. This chain joins TRBV4-2 and TRBJ2-3, with unresolved D. V lost 2 bases, J lost 4 bases, and 4 bases lay in between. This CDR3 is built from 12 residues. Germline CDR1 and CDR2: LGHNA and YNFKEQ. CDR3 coding DNA: TGTGCCAGCAGCCAAACTCCAGATACGCAGTATTTT. Its translation: CASSQTPDTQYF.

The J gene is TRBJ2-2, the V gene TRBV7-3; D unresolved. The ends were cut back, 2 bases at V and 3 bases at J, with 7 bases in the middle. The CDR3 is 14 amino acids. CDR1 is SGHTA and CDR2 is FQGTGA in the germline V gene. CDR3 loop: CASSLELDTGELFF. DNA for the CDR3: TGTGCCAGCAGCTTAGAGCTGGACACCGGGGAGCTGTTTTTT. The full variable domain, with the rest looked up from reference TRBV7-3 and TRBJ2-2, is GAGVSQTPSNKVTEKGKYVELRCDPISGHTALYWYRQSLGQGPEFLIYFQGTGAADDSGLPNDRFFAVRPEGSVSTLKIQRTERGDSAVYLCASSLELDTGELFFGEGSRLTVL.

This clone has just a few counts. CDR3 protein: CASSESLGTTQYF. CDR3 bases: TGTGCCAGCAGTGAGTCTCTAGGGACGACCCAGTACTTC. The chain joins TRBV2 to TRBJ2-5; D is perhaps TRBD1 or TRBD2 (5 bases each). Germline V lookup: CDR1 SNHLY, CDR2 FYNNEI. CDR3 size: 13 residues. Trimming removed 3 bases at V and 7 bases at J, with 12 bases between.

This chain connects TRBV5-1 to TRBJ1-2; D call uncertain. The ends were cut back, 0 bases at V and 4 bases at J, with 7 bases in the middle. This CDR3 is built from 13 residues. Germline loops: CDR1 SGHRS, CDR2 YFSETQ. The CDR3 reads CASSLDWIYGYTF. CDR3 sequence (DNA): TGCGCCAGCAGCTTGGATTGGATCTATGGCTACACCTTC.